Here is one T cell receptor (beta chain) with its context. The treatment is: 15 to 20 received Ad26.COV2.S at low or high dose, single or two shots; 5 received placebo; per-sample allocation not given. Specimen acquisition occurred on day 63 following the initial vaccine or placebo injection. CDR3 length: 14 residues. Germline CDR1 is SNHLY and CDR2 is FYNNEI. Trimming pared 7 bases from V and 2 bases from J, leaving 12 bases between. Some clones are missing from TCRdb's copy, which holds only in-frame ones; the method was immunoSEQ multiplex PCR. The repertoire holds around 300,000 clones, roughly nine tenths seen once, with 6.4% in the top ten. The data were taken from a study of Ad26.COV2.S vaccination and SARS-CoV-2 variants.

This TCR came from a person aged 18-65 years who received the Ad26.COV2.S COVID-19 vaccine or a placebo. The sequences come from peripheral blood, collected in a trial of Ad26.COV2.S vaccine versus placebo. The rearrangement joins TRBV2 to TRBJ1-5; weak D call: TRBD1 (6 bases). The CDR3, as DNA: TGTGCCAGCATGGGAAGACAGGGCAATCAGCCCCAGCATTTT. The encoded protein is CASMGRQGNQPQHF.